This TCR beta chain was documented in a study of blood T cell repertoires in COVID-19. Across the whole study: Some COVID-19 samples were acute and others convalescent; all came from the United States, Italy and Spain.

CDR3 length: 17 residues. Germline trimming cut 4 bases from V and 1 base from J; bases unmatched to any gene: 8. Germline V gene data show CDR1 as SGHRS and CDR2 as YFSETQ. The participants were between roughly 18 and 100 years old and came from roughly 25 US areas. Data came from immunoSEQ multiplex PCR; TCRdb stores just in-frame clones and leaves some out. The sample records hundreds of thousands of clones, roughly 86% being singletons. Sequenced material: PBMCs or T cells enriched from blood (not recorded which). The sequence was obtained from a man aged 35 to 55 in a cohort exposed to, infected with or recovered from COVID-19 (not recorded which). The J gene is TRBJ1-3, the V gene TRBV5-1; 10 nucleotides align to TRBD1. CDR3 coding DNA: TGCGCCAGCAGCCCGATGCCGGGACAGGGGTCTGGAAACACCATATATTTT. Protein: CASSPMPGQGSGNTIYF.